The next 31 T cell receptor beta chains were all read from a single sample in a study of tumor-infiltrating lymphocytes in primary liver carcinoma (dated by TCRdb to the late 2010s). Blood RNA was extracted from unsorted whole blood using TRIzol reagent, and germline DNA was obtained with the DNeasy Blood & Tissue kit. The sample was run on an Illumina HiSeq 2500. Starting from 500 to 650 ng total RNA, TCRbeta-specific cDNA was produced by reverse transcription with a constant-region primer and ProtoScript II reverse transcriptase. Three nested multiplex PCR rounds, following a slightly modified ARM-PCR procedure, were used to build the TCRbeta libraries. The first two PCR rounds used multiplex TRBV1-TRBV30 forward primers with a Cbeta reverse primer, each for approximately 10 cycles. Clones were called with MiXCR by TCRdb after fastp trimmed the public reads at Q25, and only in-frame beta chains were retained. Duplicate CDR3 protein sequences are folded into a single record with the most common DNA and genes. Counted in this sample were fewer than 400,000 distinct CDR3 sequences; 65% of them appeared once. The ten top clones hold roughly 9% of the sample.

Sequenced material: peripheral blood. The receptors were gathered from a man aged 40-55 years with primary liver carcinoma and hepatitis B virus infection.

There are a few counts of this clonotype. V gene TRBV4-1 combines with J gene TRBJ2-3; D not certain. Germline V gene sequence: CDR1 MGHRA, CDR2 YSYEKL. V was trimmed by 4 bases and J by 4 bases, leaving 9 bases between them. This CDR3 region has 13 residues. The CDR3 sequence: CASSLLRADTQYF. The DNA of the CDR3 is TGCGCCAGCAGCCTCCTTCGGGCAGATACGCAGTATTTT.

A few counts support this clonotype. The V and J genes are TRBV6-1 and TRBJ2-1, with TRBD1 matching over 8 bases. After removal of 7 bases from V and 7 bases from J, the junction contained 15 bases not matched to a gene. In germline, CDR1 is MNHNS, CDR2 SASEGT. The CDR3 sequence is 16 residues long. CDR3 sequence (DNA): TGTGCCAGCATCGACCGGAGACAGGGGCTTTGGAATGAGCAGTTCTTC. It translates to CASIDRRQGLWNEQFF.

The V gene is TRBV4-3, the J gene TRBJ1-2; tentative D call: TRBD1 (6 bases). This CDR3 has 14 amino acids. V was trimmed by 1 base and J by 7 bases, leaving 13 bases between them. Germline V CDR1 and CDR2: LGHNA, YSLEER. The CDR3 sequence: CASSQGLQGGGYTF. As DNA, the CDR3 is TGCGCCAGCAGCCAAGGCCTACAGGGCGGTGGCTACACCTTC.

With regard to this clonotype: This could be a read error, since a much larger clone is one nucleotide away. The rearrangement joins TRBV12-3 or TRBV12-4 to TRBJ2-6, with TRBD1 as a possible D gene (5 bases). CDR3 length: 12 residues. DNA for the CDR3: TGTGCCAGCCGTCCTGGGGCCAACATCCTGACTTTC. Amino acid sequence: CASRPGANILTF.

In its sample, this clonotype was seen many times. The chain carries TRBV29-1 and TRBJ2-7; D uncertain. V dropped 3 bases and J dropped 6 bases, with 9 bases sitting between them. CDR1 and CDR2 (germline): SQVTM, ANQGSEA. The CDR3 has 11 residues. The CDR3 sequence is CSVDTLTEQYF. The CDR3 DNA reads as TGCAGCGTTGATACTCTCACCGAGCAGTACTTC.

This chain uses TRBV4-1 with TRBJ2-7; possibly TRBD1 for D (5 bases). V lost 4 bases, J lost 5 bases, and 15 bases lay in between. The CDR3 contains 14 residues. The germline CDR1 and CDR2 sequences are MGHRA and YSYEKL. The CDR3 loop reads CASSLLGLGDEQYF. CDR3 nucleotides: TGCGCCAGCAGCCTGCTAGGGCTAGGGGACGAGCAGTACTTC.

Details on this clonotype: This sequence may be a read error, since a much larger clone differs from it by one base. The chain is built from TRBV6-5 and TRBJ2-3; possible D gene TRBD2, 6 bases. Germline CDR1 and CDR2: MNHEY and SVGAGI. The CDR3 length is 15 residues. The CDR3 DNA is TGTGCCAGCAGACGGACGGCAACTAGCATAGATACGCAGTATTTT. Translating gives CASRRTATSIDTQYF.

This chain links TRBV6-5 with TRBJ1-1, with D possibly matching TRBD1 (6 bases). CDR1 and CDR2 (germline): MNHEY, SVGAGI. Trimming stripped 10 bases from V and 5 bases from J, with 20 bases between. This CDR3 region has 14 residues. The CDR3 DNA reads as TGTGCCATCAAGACCGGGACAAGGGGAACTGAAGCTTTCTTT. This sequence encodes CAIKTGTRGTEAFF.

A note on this clonotype: A much larger clone sits a single nucleotide away, making a read error possible. The chain joins TRBV12-3 or TRBV12-4 to TRBJ2-2, with D possibly being TRBD2 (5 bases). Trimming stripped 6 bases from V and 9 bases from J, with 14 bases between. The CDR3 runs to 13 residues. The CDR3 region is CASRRTGIRELFF. The CDR3 DNA sequence: TGTGCCAGCAGACGCACCGGGATCAGGGAGCTGTTTTTT.

There are many counts of this clonotype. This chain links TRBV5-4 with TRBJ2-7, with 10 positions matching TRBD2. The germline CDR1 and CDR2 sequences are SGHNT and YYREEE (reference sequence). There are 15 residues in the CDR3. J was trimmed by 9 bases and V by 1 base; bases with no gene match: 10. CDR3: CASSLKSASGSRQYF. For the CDR3, the DNA is TGTGCCAGCAGCTTGAAATCGGCTAGCGGGAGCAGGCAGTACTTC.

This clonotype was counted once. A read error may produce the germline difference seen at one junction end. The V gene is TRBV14, the J gene TRBJ1-1; 8 positions match TRBD1. The germline V gene encodes CDR1 SGHDN and CDR2 FVKESK. This CDR3 spans 15 amino acids. CDR3 sequence: CANSQERTGRVEAFF. Written as DNA, the CDR3 is TGTGCCAACAGCCAAGAAAGGACAGGGAGAGTTGAAGCTTTCTTT. Full variable domain (missing parts from reference TRBV14 and TRBJ1-1): EAGVTQFPSHSVIEKGQTVTLRCDPISGHDNLYWYRRVMGKEIKFLLHFVKESKQDESGMPNNRFLAERTGGTYSTLKVQPAELEDSGVYFCANSQERTGRVEAFFGQGTRLTVV.

This clonotype was recorded many times. The chain has TRBV29-1 and TRBJ1-4, with D possibly matching TRBD1 (6 bases). Germline V gene data show CDR1 as SQVTM and CDR2 as ANQGSEA. The V gene lost 7 bases and the J gene lost 10 bases, with 22 bases spanning the gap. The CDR3 length is 14 residues. The CDR3, as DNA: TGCAGCGCCAAGATAGGGGGGCCTGGCGGAAAACTGTTTTTT. Residues: CSAKIGGPGGKLFF.

This clonotype appeared a few times. At one boundary the junction diverges from the germline segment, which might be a read error. The J gene is TRBJ2-1, the V gene TRBV6-2 or TRBV6-3; TRBD2 might be the D (6 bases). The CDR3 extends over 11 amino acids. The germline gives CDR1 MNHEY, CDR2 SVGEGT. The CDR3 nucleotides are TGTGCCAGCAGTTGGAGGGATGAGCAATCCTTC. Its protein product is CASSWRDEQSF.

To note about this clonotype: This may come from a read error, since a much larger clone is one base off. V and J are TRBV6-1 and TRBJ2-5; the D gene is possibly TRBD2 (6 bases). V dropped 6 bases and J dropped 7 bases, with 15 bases sitting between them. There are 13 residues in the CDR3. Germline V gives CDR1 MNHNS, CDR2 SASEGT. The CDR3 region has the DNA TGTGCCAGCAGAGGACCTGGGGGAGGGACCCAGTACTTC. Translation: CASRGPGGGTQYF.

As regards this clonotype: A much bigger clone sits one base away, suggesting this may be a read error. The CDR3 is CASNLEAEVGEQFF. The CDR3 nucleotides are TGTGCCAGCAATTTAGAAGCTGAGGTTGGGGAGCAGTTCTTC. The J gene is TRBJ2-1, the V gene TRBV12-3 or TRBV12-4; D is ambiguous. The CDR3 spans 14 residues.

This rearrangement joins TRBV11-2 to TRBJ2-1; 11 bases agree with TRBD1. This CDR3 comprises 17 residues. CDR1 is SGHAT, CDR2 FQNNGV, per germline. The ends lost 5 bases at V and 8 bases at J; junction bases unmatched: 14. The CDR3 nucleotides read TGTGCCAGCAGCATCACTGCCGGGACAGGGGGGATTGATGAGCAGTTCTTC. Protein sequence: CASSITAGTGGIDEQFF. The variable domain in full, with the rest retrieved from reference TRBV11-2 and TRBJ2-1, is EAGVAQSPRYKIIEKRQSVAFWCNPISGHATLYWYQQILGQGPKLLIQFQNNGVVDDSQLPKDRFSAERLKGVDSTLKIQPAKLEDSAVYLCASSITAGTGGIDEQFFGPGTRLTVL.

This clonotype was counted between two and nine times. The junction does not match germline at one end; this may be a read error. The chain joins TRBV4-2 to TRBJ1-5; D remains ambiguous. This CDR3 has 15 residues. Germline V CDR1 and CDR2: LGHNA, YNFKEQ. CDR3 sequence: CDSSQDARTNQPQHF. CDR3 DNA sequence: TGTGACAGCAGCCAAGATGCCAGAACCAATCAGCCCCAGCATTTT.

Of note for this clonotype: It may be a read error: a sequence one base away is much more abundant. This sequence joins TRBV6-2 or TRBV6-3 and TRBJ2-3; D may be TRBD2 (5 bases). Trimming stripped 8 bases from V and 4 bases from J, with 22 bases between. There are 16 residues in the CDR3. The germline gives CDR1 MNHEY, CDR2 SVGEGT. The CDR3 loop reads CASGPSSGSMADTQYF. The CDR3 DNA sequence: TGTGCCAGCGGTCCTTCGAGTGGGAGTATGGCAGATACGCAGTATTTT.

This clonotype has at least ten counts. The gene calls are TRBV6-2 or TRBV6-3 and TRBJ2-7; 7 bases agree with TRBD1. CDR1 and CDR2 (germline): MNHEY, SVGEGT. V shed 8 bases and J 3 bases; nucleotides not matched to a gene: 4. This CDR3 contains 12 residues. The CDR3 sequence is CASADRVYEQYF. The CDR3 bases are TGTGCCAGCGCCGACAGGGTCTACGAGCAGTACTTC.

For this clonotype: A read error may produce the germline difference seen at one junction end. J is TRBJ1-1 and V is TRBV11-3; D is possibly TRBD1 (5 bases). The germline V gene has CDR1 SGHNT and CDR2 YENEEA. The CDR3 is 17 residues long. CDR3 sequence reads: CTSSPGQGRVGTTEAFF. For the CDR3, the DNA is TGTACCAGCAGCCCCGGGCAGGGCCGAGTGGGGACCACTGAAGCTTTCTTT.

As concerns this clonotype: A single base separates this from a much larger clone, so it may be a read error. The chain uses TRBV6-6 and TRBJ2-7, with 7 bases matching TRBD2. Germline CDR1 and CDR2: MNHNY and SVGAGI (reference sequence). This CDR3 has 14 residues. The CDR3 loop is CPSSSGGSAYEQYF. Written as DNA, the CDR3 is TGTCCCAGCAGTTCTGGCGGGAGTGCCTACGAGCAGTACTTC.

Notes on this clonotype: A much larger clone lies one base from this, so it may be a read error. CDR3 sequence (DNA): TGCAGCGTTGAAAGAGGTACAGGGGGCCACAATGAGCAGTTCTTC. Its translation: CSVERGTGGHNEQFF. The chain couples TRBV29-1 to TRBJ2-1; 9 bases line up with TRBD1. After removal of 2 bases from V and 5 bases from J, the junction contained 7 bases not matched to a gene. Germline V gene sequence: CDR1 SQVTM, CDR2 ANQGSEA. The CDR3 covers 15 residues.

There are many counts of this clonotype. V gene TRBV29-1 combines with J gene TRBJ2-7; 7 positions match TRBD1. Germline assignment: CDR1 SQVTM and CDR2 ANQGSEA. The ends lost 5 bases at V and 2 bases at J; junction bases unmatched: 6. CDR3 length: 13 amino acids. CDR3 loop: CSVSWTGPYEQYF. CDR3 DNA: TGCAGCGTTTCGTGGACAGGACCCTACGAGCAGTACTTC.

For this clonotype: The junction and the germline gene differ at one end; a read error may be behind it. CDR3 DNA: TGTCCCAGCAGGCTGGCCCCCCTACTAGATACGCAGTATTTT. This translates into CPSRLAPLLDTQYF. The gene calls are TRBV6-2 or TRBV6-3 and TRBJ2-3, with D hard to call. Per the germline V gene, CDR1 is MNHEY and CDR2 is SVGEGT. The CDR3 has 14 amino acids.

The CDR3 DNA is TGTGCCATCAGTGAGCGGATAGCACTCTACGAGCAGTACTTC. Translated, it gives CAISERIALYEQYF. The chain employs TRBV10-3 and TRBJ2-7; D remains unclear. The V end lost 2 bases, the J end lost 3 bases, and 11 bases lay between the germline ends. The CDR3 spans 14 residues. CDR1 ENHRY and CDR2 SYGVKD come from the germline V gene.

The chain carries TRBV6-5 and TRBJ2-3, with D hard to call. The ends were cut back, 0 bases at V and 1 base at J, with 8 bases in the middle. The CDR3 loop spans 15 amino acids. The germline V gene encodes CDR1 MNHEY and CDR2 SVGAGI. CDR3 sequence reads: CASSYSVKGTDTQYF. The CDR3 DNA sequence: TGTGCCAGCAGTTACTCGGTGAAGGGCACAGATACGCAGTATTTT.

About this clonotype: An end of the junction differs from the germline gene, which may be a read error. The V call is TRBV12-5, the J call TRBJ2-3; D is ambiguous. This CDR3 comprises 14 residues. From germline, CDR1 is LGHNT and CDR2 FRNRAP. CDR3 sequence: CASALTTSTDTQYF. The CDR3 DNA reads TGTGCCAGTGCGCTCACAACTAGCACAGATACGCAGTATTTT. Full variable domain (rest looked up from reference TRBV12-5 and TRBJ2-3): DARVTQTPRHKVTEMGQEVTMRCQPILGHNTVFWYRQTMMQGLELLAYFRNRAPLDDSGMPKDRFSAEMPDATLATLKIQPSEPRDSAVYFCASALTTSTDTQYFGPGTRLTVL.

This sequence joins TRBV7-8 and TRBJ2-2; possibly TRBD2 for D (6 bases). Per the germline V gene, CDR1 is SGHVS and CDR2 is FQNEAQ. Trimming cost V 6 bases and J 3 bases, with 17 bases left between them. The CDR3 contains 16 residues. In DNA, the CDR3 is TGTGCCAGCAGTCCTGCGGGGCGCAGAGACACCGGGGAGCTGTTTTTT. Encoded protein: CASSPAGRRDTGELFF.

On this clonotype itself: A read error may account for a junction end that differs from germline. The V gene is TRBV20-1, the J gene TRBJ2-1; 9 nucleotides align to TRBD2. The germline V gene has CDR1 DFQATT and CDR2 SNEGSKA (reference sequence). The CDR3 covers 17 residues. The CDR3 is CCARDPILAGVNNEQFF. The CDR3 region has the DNA TGCTGTGCTAGAGACCCAATCTTAGCGGGAGTGAACAATGAGCAGTTCTTC.

This clonotype has a handful of counts. The chain is built from TRBV7-8 and TRBJ2-1; 10 bases map to TRBD2. The CDR3 runs 15 residues. Germline trimming cut 4 bases from V and 3 bases from J; bases unmatched to any gene: 3. The germline V gene has CDR1 SGHVS and CDR2 FQNEAQ. Written as DNA, the CDR3 is TGTGCCAGCAGCTCCATAGCGGGAGGCTACAATGAGCAGTTCTTC. Its translation is CASSSIAGGYNEQFF.

Details on this clonotype: This sequence may be a read error, since a much larger clone differs from it by one base. The V and J genes are TRBV10-3 and TRBJ1-2, with D maybe TRBD1 (5 bases). This CDR3 spans 13 amino acids. The V gene's germline CDR1 is ENHRY and CDR2 SYGVKD. Trimming pared 2 bases from V and 6 bases from J, leaving 10 bases between. The CDR3 DNA reads as TGTGCCATCAGTGAGCCACAGGATCATGGCTACACCTTC. Translated, it gives CAISEPQDHGYTF.